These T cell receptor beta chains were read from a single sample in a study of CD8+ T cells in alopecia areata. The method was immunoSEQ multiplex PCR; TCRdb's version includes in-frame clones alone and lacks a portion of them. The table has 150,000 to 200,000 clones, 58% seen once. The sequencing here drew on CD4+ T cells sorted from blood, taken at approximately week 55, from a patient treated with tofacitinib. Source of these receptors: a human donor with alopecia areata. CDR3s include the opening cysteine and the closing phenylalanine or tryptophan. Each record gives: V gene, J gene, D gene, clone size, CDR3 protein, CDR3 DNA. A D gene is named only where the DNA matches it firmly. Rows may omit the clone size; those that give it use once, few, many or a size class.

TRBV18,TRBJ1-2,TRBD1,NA,CASSPTDRGYGYTF,TGTGCCAGCTCACCGACGGACAGGGGGTATGGCTACACCTTC
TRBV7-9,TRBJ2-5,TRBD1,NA,CASSSRDSSYQETQYF,TGTGCCAGCAGCTCCCGGGACAGTTCTTACCAAGAGACCCAGTACTTC
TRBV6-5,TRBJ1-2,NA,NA,CASSYGFDTNYGYTF,TGTGCCAGCAGTTACGGTTTCGATACTAACTATGGCTACACCTTC
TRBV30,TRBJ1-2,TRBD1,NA,CAWSPGGANYGYTF,TGTGCCTGGAGTCCAGGGGGAGCTAACTATGGCTACACCTTC
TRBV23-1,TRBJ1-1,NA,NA,CASSHEGQPTNTEAFF,TGCGCCAGCAGTCATGAAGGACAGCCCACGAACACTGAAGCTTTCTTT
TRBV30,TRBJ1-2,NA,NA,CAWSSWTAVHPPTF,TGTGCCTGGAGTTCGTGGACGGCCGTCCATCCTCCCACCTTC
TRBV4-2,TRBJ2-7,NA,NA,CASSQGGRSYEQYF,TGTGCCAGCAGCCAAGGAGGGAGGAGTTACGAGCAGTACTTC
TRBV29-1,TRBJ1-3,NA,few,CSVQRPPQAPGNTIYF,TGCAGCGTCCAAAGACCACCTCAGGCTCCTGGAAACACCATATATTTT
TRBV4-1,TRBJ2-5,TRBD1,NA,CASSQDGQGEETQYF,TGCGCCAGCAGCCAAGATGGGCAGGGGGAGGAGACCCAGTACTTC
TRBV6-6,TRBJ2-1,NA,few,CASSYGTGTLYNEQFF,TGTGCCAGCAGTTACGGAACAGGGACCCTCTACAATGAGCAGTTCTTC
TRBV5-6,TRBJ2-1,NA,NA,CASSRDYNEQFF,TGTGCCAGCAGTAGAGACTACAATGAGCAGTTCTTC
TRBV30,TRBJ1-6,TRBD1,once,CAQTGQGHNSPLHF,TGTGCCCAAACAGGACAGGGCCATAATTCACCCCTCCACTTT
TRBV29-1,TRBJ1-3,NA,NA,CSTLGSGGNTIYF,TGCAGCACGCTAGGGTCAGGGGGAAACACCATATATTTT
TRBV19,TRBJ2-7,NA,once,CASSTGGYEQYF,TGTGCCAGTAGTACTGGAGGCTACGAGCAGTACTTC
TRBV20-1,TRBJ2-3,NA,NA,CSVFSTDTQYF,TGCAGTGTCTTTAGCACAGATACGCAGTATTTT
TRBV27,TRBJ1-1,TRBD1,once,CASRRQGAMWTEAFF,TGTGCCAGCAGGCGACAGGGGGCGATGTGGACTGAAGCTTTCTTT
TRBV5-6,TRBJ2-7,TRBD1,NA,CASKRQGPYEQYF,TGTGCCAGCAAAAGACAGGGGCCCTACGAGCAGTACTTC
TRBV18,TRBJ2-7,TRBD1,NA,CASSPGTDNEQYF,TGTGCCAGCTCACCAGGGACAGACAACGAGCAGTACTTC
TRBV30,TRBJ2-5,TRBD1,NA,CAQNRGQETQYF,TGTGCCCAGAACAGGGGGCAAGAGACCCAGTACTTC
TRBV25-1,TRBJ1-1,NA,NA,CASTGTLGMNTEAFF,TGTGCCAGCACCGGGACCTTGGGGATGAACACTGAAGCTTTCTTT
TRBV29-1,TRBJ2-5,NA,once,CSVEVGVQETQYF,TGCAGCGTTGAAGTAGGGGTCCAAGAGACCCAGTACTTC
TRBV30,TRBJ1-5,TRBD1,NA,CAWRSTGRDQPQHF,TGTGCCTGGAGGTCGACAGGGCGGGATCAGCCCCAGCATTTT
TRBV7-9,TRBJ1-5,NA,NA,CASSLDSQPQHF,TGTGCCAGCAGCTTAGATAGTCAGCCCCAGCATTTT
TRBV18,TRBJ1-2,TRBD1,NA,CASSPWDRSNYGYTF,TGTGCCAGCTCACCGTGGGACAGGAGTAACTATGGCTACACCTTC
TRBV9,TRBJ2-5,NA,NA,CASSVGPQETQYF,TGTGCCAGCAGCGTAGGACCGCAAGAGACCCAGTACTTC
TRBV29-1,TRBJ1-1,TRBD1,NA,CSVVRGQGSTEAFF,TGCAGCGTTGTGAGGGGACAGGGGAGCACTGAAGCTTTCTTT
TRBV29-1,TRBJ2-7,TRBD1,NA,CSVERGTGSSQQYF,TGCAGCGTTGAAAGGGGGACAGGGTCATCCCAGCAGTACTTC
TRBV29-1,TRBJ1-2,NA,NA,CSVAREGFGYTF,TGCAGCGTTGCCCGGGAAGGCTTTGGCTACACCTTC
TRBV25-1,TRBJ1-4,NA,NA,CASSESAGVKLFF,TGTGCCAGCAGTGAATCGGCAGGTGTAAAACTGTTTTTT
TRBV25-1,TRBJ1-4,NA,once,CASSEVRGIDEKLFF,TGTGCCAGCAGTGAGGTCAGGGGAATAGATGAAAAACTGTTTTTT
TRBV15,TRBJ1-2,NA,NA,CATSRSRTREGNYGYTF,TGTGCCACCAGCCGATCACGGACGAGGGAGGGTAACTATGGCTACACCTTC
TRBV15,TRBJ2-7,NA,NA,CATSRDWAGSREQYF,TGTGCCACCAGCAGAGATTGGGCAGGGTCGCGCGAGCAGTACTTC
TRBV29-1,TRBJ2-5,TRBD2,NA,CSIMEGTSQETQYF,TGCAGCATAATGGAGGGGACTAGCCAAGAGACCCAGTACTTC
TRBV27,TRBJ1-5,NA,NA,CASSLGTSNQPQHF,TGTGCCAGCAGTTTGGGGACATCGAATCAGCCCCAGCATTTT
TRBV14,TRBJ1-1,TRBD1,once,CASSQDRIGTGFEAFF,TGTGCCAGCAGCCAAGATAGGATTGGGACAGGATTTGAAGCTTTCTTT
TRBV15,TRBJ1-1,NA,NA,CASSVGLNTEAFF,TGTGCCAGTTCAGTAGGATTGAACACTGAAGCTTTCTTT
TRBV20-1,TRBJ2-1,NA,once,CSARADNEQFF,TGCAGTGCTAGGGCTGACAATGAGCAGTTCTTC
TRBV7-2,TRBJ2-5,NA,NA,CASSLGGTLETQYF,TGTGCCAGCAGCTTAGGTGGCACCTTGGAGACCCAGTACTTC
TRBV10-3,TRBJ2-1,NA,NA,CAISPHTSNEQFF,TGTGCCATCAGTCCCCATACCAGCAATGAGCAGTTCTTC
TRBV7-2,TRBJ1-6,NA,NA,CASSPTVSYNSPLHF,TGTGCCAGCAGCCCGACAGTCTCCTATAATTCACCCCTCCACTTT
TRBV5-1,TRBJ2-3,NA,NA,CASSNIPDTQYF,TGCGCCAGCAGCAACATCCCCGATACGCAGTATTTT